This TCR beta chain stems from a study of tumor and adjacent non-tumor tissue in lung cancer. In the study overall: Each sample yielded a few million productive TCRbeta reads on average. Findings and limits, study-wide: Patients with more diverse tumor TCRs had worse survival. Top 100 clones took a larger repertoire share in normal lung.

The template was RNA from unsorted bulk tissue. Chemotherapy-naive patients with new lung cancer underwent thoracic surgery in China, August–November 2014. Three rounds of nested PCR, following a modified ARM-PCR protocol, produced the TCRbeta library. TCRdb fed the multiplex PCR reads into MiXCR, producing one record per CDR3 protein. The sample lists over 85,000 distinct CDR3 sequences, approximately 87% seen once, with about 23% in the top ten. To note about this clonotype: Its specificity is not known.

Germline CDR1 is LGHNA and CDR2 is YNFKEQ. V was shortened by 1 base and J by 3 bases, with 10 bases between the two germline ends. The CDR3 contains 14 residues. The receptor was derived from a man in his 70s with non-small cell lung cancer. The chain combines TRBV4-2 with TRBJ2-7; the D is unclear. Sample: lung tumor tissue. In DNA, the CDR3 is TGTGCCAGCAGCCAAGGACGGAGTCACTACGAGCAGTACTTC. It encodes CASSQGRSHYEQYF.